These T cell receptor beta chains were read from a single sample in a study of T cell clones after liver transplantation. Sequencing was performed with immunoSEQ multiplex PCR; in TCRdb, only in-frame clones are kept and a portion is missing. The repertoire holds about 72,000 clones, around nine tenths seen once, with less than 3.5% in the top ten. The sequenced sample was CD4+ T cells from blood, obtained before liver transplant. The receptors come from a human donor who received a liver transplant. Each CDR3 is given with its conserved first and last residue. D genes are given only for firm matches. For some rows the clone size is stated as once, few or many, or as a class when expanded; others skip it.

v_call	clone_size	cdr3_length	j_call	d_call	cdr3_aa	cdr3_nt
TRBV7-9	NA	15	TRBJ1-5	TRBD1	CASSPKGQGDQPQHF	TGTGCCAGCAGCCCTAAGGGACAGGGCGATCAGCCCCAGCATTTT
TRBV28	NA	13	TRBJ1-1	NA	CASSIPGNTEAFF	TGTGCCAGCAGTATACCAGGGAACACTGAAGCTTTCTTT
TRBV6-5	NA	13	TRBJ1-1	NA	CASRRTVNTEAFF	TGTGCCAGCAGGAGGACAGTGAACACTGAAGCTTTCTTT
TRBV28	NA	12	TRBJ1-2	NA	CASRLSGYGYTF	TGTGCCAGCAGACTCTCGGGGTATGGCTACACCTTC
TRBV6-1	NA	14	TRBJ1-1	TRBD1	CAILLFTGETEAFF	TGTGCCATCTTACTATTTACAGGGGAAACTGAAGCTTTCTTT
TRBV30	NA	13	TRBJ1-1	NA	CAWSVDRTTEAFF	TGTGCCTGGAGTGTCGACAGGACCACTGAAGCTTTCTTT
TRBV19	NA	13	TRBJ1-5	NA	CASSEGSNQPQHF	TGTGCCAGTAGTGAAGGGAGCAATCAGCCCCAGCATTTT
TRBV28	NA	12	TRBJ1-1	NA	CASSLGIGEAFF	TGTGCCAGCAGTTTAGGGATAGGGGAGGCTTTCTTT
TRBV6-5	NA	14	TRBJ1-2	NA	CASSYSRANYGYTF	TGTGCCAGCAGTTACTCGAGGGCTAACTATGGCTACACCTTC
TRBV7-9	NA	14	TRBJ2-1	NA	CASSANLLANEQFF	TGTGCCAGCAGCGCGAATTTACTAGCAAATGAGCAGTTCTTC
TRBV2	NA	12	TRBJ2-7	NA	CASQRQTYEQYF	TGTGCCAGCCAAAGACAAACATACGAGCAGTACTTC
TRBV19	once	14	TRBJ2-7	NA	CASSKDSVSYEQYF	TGTGCCAGTAGTAAGGACTCCGTTTCCTACGAGCAGTACTTC
TRBV9	NA	13	TRBJ1-5	NA	CASGSANNQPQHF	TGTGCCAGCGGGTCGGCGAACAATCAGCCCCAGCATTTT
TRBV30	NA	15	TRBJ2-5	TRBD2	CAWRFAGGIQETQYF	TGTGCCTGGAGGTTTGCGGGAGGCATCCAAGAGACCCAGTACTTC
TRBV6-6	NA	15	TRBJ2-1	NA	CASSYSVPWTNEQFF	TGTGCCAGCAGTTACTCGGTTCCTTGGACGAATGAGCAGTTCTTC
TRBV10-1	NA	14	TRBJ2-4	NA	CASRTGRAKNIQYF	TGCGCCAGCAGGACAGGAAGAGCCAAAAACATTCAGTACTTC
TRBV5-4	once	20	TRBJ1-4	NA	CASSWSRTGGYPSTNEKLFF	TGTGCCAGCAGCTGGTCCCGTACCGGGGGCTACCCCTCAACTAATGAAAAACTGTTTTTT
TRBV9	NA	15	TRBJ2-1	TRBD1	CASNTGGSSYNEQFF	TGTGCCAGCAACACAGGGGGGAGTTCCTACAATGAGCAGTTCTTC
TRBV5-1	NA	15	TRBJ2-1	NA	CASSLVGLDENEQFF	TGCGCCAGCAGCTTGGTGGGACTCGATGAAAATGAGCAGTTCTTC